The clone carrying this T cell receptor (beta chain) is labeled medium-sized. Its antigen is not identified. The sample belongs to a study of immune cell composition in non-small cell lung cancer. Only in-frame clones appear in the TCRdb table, and some are missing; sequencing was by immunoSEQ multiplex PCR. The sample includes more than 15,000 clones, more than 60% of them seen just once. Germline CDR1 and CDR2: ENHRY and SYGVKD. This CDR3 comprises 13 residues. Trimming removed 6 bases from V and 3 bases from J, with 8 bases in between. Normal lung was sampled as far from the tumour as possible, at least 3 cm. Study results and caveats: No significant correlation existed between pack-years smoked and tumour clonality. About 75% of squamous and about 31% of adenocarcinoma cases had tumour-associated clones >0.5%.

This sample also appeared in a second study, on CD4 T cells in lung cancer. This second report adds: Prior treatments included platinum chemotherapy, and some patients had nivolumab or pembrolizumab.

The V gene is TRBV10-3, the J gene TRBJ2-2; D call uncertain. This clonotype originated in a human donor with non-small cell lung cancer. The sequencing sample was made of non-adjacent lung tissue. The DNA of the CDR3 is TGTGCCATCAGGGGCGCCGACACCGGGGAGCTGTTTTTT. It specifies CAIRGADTGELFF.